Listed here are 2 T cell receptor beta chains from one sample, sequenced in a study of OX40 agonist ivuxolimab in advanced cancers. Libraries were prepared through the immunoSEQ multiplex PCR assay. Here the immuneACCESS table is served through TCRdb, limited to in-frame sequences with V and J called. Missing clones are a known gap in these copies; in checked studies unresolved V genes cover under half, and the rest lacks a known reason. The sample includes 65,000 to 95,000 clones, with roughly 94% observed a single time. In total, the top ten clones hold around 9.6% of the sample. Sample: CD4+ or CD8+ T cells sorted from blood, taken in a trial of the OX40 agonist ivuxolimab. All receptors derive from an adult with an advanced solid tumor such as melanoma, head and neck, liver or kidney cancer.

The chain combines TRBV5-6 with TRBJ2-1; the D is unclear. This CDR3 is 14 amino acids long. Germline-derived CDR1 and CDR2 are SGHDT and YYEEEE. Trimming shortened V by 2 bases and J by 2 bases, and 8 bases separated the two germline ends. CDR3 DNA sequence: TGTGCCAGCAGCTTCAAGGCAGCCTACAATGAGCAGTTCTTC. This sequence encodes CASSFKAAYNEQFF.

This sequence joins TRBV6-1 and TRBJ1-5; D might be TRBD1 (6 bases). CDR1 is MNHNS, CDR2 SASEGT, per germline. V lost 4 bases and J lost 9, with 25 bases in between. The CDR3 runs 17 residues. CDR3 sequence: CASSGSDRPIVSRPQHF. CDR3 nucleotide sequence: TGTGCCAGCAGTGGATCAGACAGGCCGATAGTCTCGCGGCCCCAGCATTTT.